This T cell receptor beta chain was recovered during a study of OX40 agonist ivuxolimab in advanced cancers. Findings and caveats of the study: Those patients achieving a partial response at 0.1-3.0 mg/kg showed among the lowest clonal expansion.

The CDR3 has 13 amino acids. V gave up 1 base and J gave up 4 bases, with 7 bases separating them. From germline, CDR1 is SEHNR and CDR2 FQNEAQ (reference sequence). On this clone: Its antigen is unknown.

Prior autoimmune disease or systemic immunosuppression barred patients. Sequencing used immunoSEQ multiplex PCR; TCRdb keeps in-frame clones, though not all of them. Among about 93,000 clones, about 92% were seen once, and the ten largest hold about 0.51%. The starting material was CD4+ or CD8+ T cells sorted from blood, obtained in a trial of the OX40 agonist ivuxolimab. The chain is built from TRBV7-9 and TRBJ1-2; D is perhaps TRBD1 (5 bases). The sequence derives from an adult with an advanced solid tumor such as melanoma, head and neck, liver or kidney cancer. The CDR3, as DNA: TGTGCCAGCAGCTTAGGACAGTCCTATGGCTACACCTTC. Protein: CASSLGQSYGYTF. Supplemented by reference TRBV7-9 and TRBJ1-2, the full variable domain reads DTGVSQNPRHKITKRGQNVTFRCDPISEHNRLYWYRQTLGQGPEFLTYFQNEAQLEKSRLLSDRFSAERPKGSFSTLEIQRTEQGDSAMYLCASSLGQSYGYTFGSGTRLTVV.